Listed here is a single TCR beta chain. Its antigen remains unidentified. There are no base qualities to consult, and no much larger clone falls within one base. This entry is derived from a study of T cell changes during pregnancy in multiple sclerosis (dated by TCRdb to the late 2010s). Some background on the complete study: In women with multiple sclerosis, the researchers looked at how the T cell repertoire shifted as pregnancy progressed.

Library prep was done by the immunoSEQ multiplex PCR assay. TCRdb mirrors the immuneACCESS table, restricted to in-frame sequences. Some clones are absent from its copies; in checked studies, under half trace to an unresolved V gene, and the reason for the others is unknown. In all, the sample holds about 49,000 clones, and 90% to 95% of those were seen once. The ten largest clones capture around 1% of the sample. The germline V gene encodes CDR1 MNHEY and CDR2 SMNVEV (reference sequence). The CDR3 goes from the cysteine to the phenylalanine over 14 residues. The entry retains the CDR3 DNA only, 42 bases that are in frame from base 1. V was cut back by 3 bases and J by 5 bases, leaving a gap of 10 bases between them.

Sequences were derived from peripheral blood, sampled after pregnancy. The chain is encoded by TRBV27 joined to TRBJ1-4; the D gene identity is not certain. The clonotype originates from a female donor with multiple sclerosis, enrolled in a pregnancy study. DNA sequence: TGTGCCAGCAGTTTTTTAACAGAGAATGAAAAACTGTTTTTT. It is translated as CASSFLTENEKLFF.